The 8 T cell receptor beta chains presented below share a single source sample, sequenced in a study of cytomegalovirus exposure and HLA in healthy donors. Primers: 60 Vbeta forward and 13 Jbeta reverse. Clones were sequenced by immunoSEQ multiplex PCR, and TCRdb holds only the in-frame ones, with some missing. This table holds 120,000 to 150,000 clones, about 75% found once. Sequenced: PBMCs. These receptors were obtained from a woman younger than 45 in good health and CMV-seronegative.

The chain combines TRBV4-3 with TRBJ2-7; TRBD1 matches at 8 bases. The CDR3 is made up of 15 amino acids. From germline, CDR1 is LGHNA and CDR2 YSLEER. The junction had 6 bases not matched to a gene; V was cut back by 1 base and J by 4 bases. The CDR3 sequence is CASSQGTGRSYEQYF. The DNA for the CDR3 is TGCGCCAGCAGCCAAGGGACAGGGCGTAGTTACGAGCAGTACTTC.

This chain links TRBV7-2 with TRBJ2-7, with TRBD1 as a possible D gene (6 bases). Trimming removed 5 bases at V and 3 bases at J, with 11 bases between. The length of the CDR3 is 13 residues. Germline V gene lookup returns CDR1 SGHTA and CDR2 FQGNSA. The CDR3 DNA follows: TGTGCCAGCAGCAGCCGGACAGACTACGAGCAGTACTTC. This codes for CASSSRTDYEQYF.

The gene calls are TRBV7-9 and TRBJ1-3; 7 nucleotides align to TRBD1. Unmatched junction bases numbered 8, after V lost 1 base and J lost 8 bases. The CDR3 has 15 amino acids. CDR1 SEHNR and CDR2 FQNEAQ come from the germline V gene (reference sequence). In DNA form, the CDR3 reads TGTGCCAGCAGCTTAGTCTCGACAGGGCACCACACCATATATTTT. Translating gives CASSLVSTGHHTIYF.

This clone was picked up a small number of times. V gene TRBV5-4 combines with J gene TRBJ2-3; possible D gene TRBD1, 6 bases. Germline values: CDR1 SGHNT, CDR2 YYREEE (reference sequence). This CDR3 contains 14 residues. V lost 2 bases to trimming and J lost 2 bases, with 9 bases between them. The CDR3 loop is CASSLGGNTDTQYF. Written as DNA, the CDR3 is TGTGCCAGCAGCTTAGGGGGAAACACAGATACGCAGTATTTT. Drawing the rest from reference TRBV5-4 and TRBJ2-3, the complete variable domain is ETGVTQSPTHLIKTRGQQVTLRCSSQSGHNTVSWYQQALGQGPQFIFQYYREEENGRGNFPPRFSGLQFPNYSSELNVNALELDDSALYLCASSLGGNTDTQYFGPGTRLTVL.

The V gene is TRBV6-1, the J gene TRBJ2-1; 7 nucleotides align to TRBD1. This CDR3 is 14 amino acids long. V was clipped by 11 bases and J by 1 base; unmatched bases: 8. Germline values: CDR1 MNHNS, CDR2 SASEGT. This CDR3 reads CASNTGASYNEQFF. The DNA of the CDR3 is TGTGCCTCAAACACAGGGGCTTCCTACAATGAGCAGTTCTTC.

The chain employs TRBV6-6 and TRBJ1-2, with 9 bases identical to TRBD1. This CDR3 region has 16 residues. Per the germline V gene, CDR1 is MNHNY and CDR2 is SVGAGI (reference sequence). The V and J ends lost 5 bases and 3 bases, in that order; junction bases with no gene match: 10. DNA of the CDR3: TGTGCCAGCAGTCCGGACAGGGGCCGGAGGGACTATGGCTACACCTTC. Translation gives CASSPDRGRRDYGYTF.

This clone was seen a handful of times. This chain joins TRBV29-1 and TRBJ2-5; D unresolved. V lost 1 base and J 5 bases, leaving 8 bases between the germline ends. Per the germline V gene, CDR1 is SQVTM and CDR2 is ANQGSEA. The CDR3 runs 12 residues. The CDR3 region has the DNA TGCAGCGTTGAAGCTGATCGGGAGACCCAGTACTTC. It specifies CSVEADRETQYF.

The chain employs TRBV27 and TRBJ1-1, with a weak D call TRBD1 (5 bases). Germline CDR1 reads MNHEY; CDR2 reads SMNVEV (reference sequence). This CDR3 has 13 amino acids. V lost 5 bases to trimming and J lost 3 bases, with 10 bases between them. The CDR3 coding sequence is TGTGCCAGCAGTCCCGGGGGGGACACTGAAGCTTTCTTT. Translating it yields CASSPGGDTEAFF.